The present TCR beta chain was sequenced within a study of cytomegalovirus exposure and HLA in healthy donors. Regarding the study as a whole: Reportedly, diagnosis of cytomegalovirus status by the classifier showed high specificity and sensitivity.

As for this clone: What it recognizes is unknown.

Germline V gene lookup returns CDR1 MNHEY and CDR2 SMNVEV (reference sequence). V was cut by 5 bases and J by 1 base, with 11 bases left in between. The CDR3 is made up of 14 amino acids. The primer mix had 60 Vbeta and 13 Jbeta primers. In the original processing: An analysis performed later counted about 80 million unique TCR beta chains (roughly 11 million of them shared). Libraries were prepared by immunoSEQ multiplex PCR; TCRdb keeps only in-frame clonotypes and omits some of them. V, J and clone size were drawn from that table, and D and trimming were deduced from the DNA. The sample has 110,000 or so clones, roughly three quarters seen once; the top ten hold 12%.

This receptor was taken from a woman in her thirties or forties in good health and CMV-seropositive. This sequence joins TRBV27 and TRBJ1-1, with D perhaps TRBD1 (6 bases). The sample consisted of PBMCs. CDR3 nucleotide sequence: TGTGCCAGCAGTGTACAGGGTAAGAACACTGAAGCTTTCTTT. Amino acids: CASSVQGKNTEAFF.